This TCR beta chain derives from a study of early T cells in non-severe SARS-CoV-2 infection. TCRdb re-called the 5' RACE reads with MiXCR, one entry per CDR3 protein. The table lists about 58,000 distinct CDR3 sequences, 9.5% to 15% of them singletons. In germline, CDR1 is SGHTA, CDR2 FQGNSA. The CDR3 loop spans 15 amino acids. V dropped 2 bases and J dropped 8; count of bases not matched to a gene: 6. This clonotype was seen a handful of times. The TCR was taken from an adult who was a healthcare worker with PCR-confirmed SARS-CoV-2 infection or an uninfected control (not recorded which). This chain joins TRBV7-2 and TRBJ2-1; the match to TRBD2 covers 10 bases. The sample taken for sequencing was whole blood. The CDR3 region has the DNA TGTGCCAGCAGCTTATCAGCGGGAGGGTTATATGAGCAGTTCTTC. Translated: CASSLSAGGLYEQFF.